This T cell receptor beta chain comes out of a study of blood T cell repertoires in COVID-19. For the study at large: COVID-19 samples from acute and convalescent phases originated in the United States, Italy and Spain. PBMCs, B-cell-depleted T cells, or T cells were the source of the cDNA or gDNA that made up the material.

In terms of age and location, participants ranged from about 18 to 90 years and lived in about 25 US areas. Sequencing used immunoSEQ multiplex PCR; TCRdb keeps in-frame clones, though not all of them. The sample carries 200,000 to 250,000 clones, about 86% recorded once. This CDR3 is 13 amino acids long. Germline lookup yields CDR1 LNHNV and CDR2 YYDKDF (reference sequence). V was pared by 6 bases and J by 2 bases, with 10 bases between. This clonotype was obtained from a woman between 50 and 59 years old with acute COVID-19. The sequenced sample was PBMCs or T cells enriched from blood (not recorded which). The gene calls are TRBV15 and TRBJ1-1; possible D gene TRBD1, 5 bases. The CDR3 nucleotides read TGTGCCACCAGTCCCAGGGTTAACACTGAAGCTTTCTTT. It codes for CATSPRVNTEAFF.